A selection of T cell receptor beta chains follows, all from one sample in a study of cytomegalovirus exposure and HLA in healthy donors. Produced via immunoSEQ multiplex PCR; TCRdb's table is partial and in-frame only. The profile shows fewer than 250,000 clones, 80% to 90% of them singletons. Material: PBMCs. The receptors come from a man aged 25-45 years in good health and CMV-seronegative. Both conserved end residues are trimmed from each CDR3. Each record gives: clone size, V gene, CDR3 protein. Size tells how often a clone was seen (once, few, many) or the class of an expanded clone, and some rows leave it out.

- | TRBV7-8 | ASSLRGQGDQPQH
- | TRBV9 | ASSAGGWTDTQY
- | TRBV18 | ASSQQGDYGYT
- | TRBV7-9 | ASSGTSGGARETQY
few | TRBV10-3 | AISEAGTSGVETQY
- | TRBV2 | ARGTSGDSYEQY
- | TRBV19 | ASASRGLRTGELF
- | TRBV9 | ASSPVPGLAGGPYNEQF
- | TRBV28 | ASSLVRGQDGELF
- | TRBV29-1 | SPQSDRSSSLSGNTIY
- | TRBV9 | ASSLRAGGPSYEQY
- | TRBV7-3 | ASSPEAVRGSPLH
- | TRBV9 | ASSAQLNYGYT
- | TRBV6-6 | ASIKTGQTNYGYT
- | TRBV9 | PTRAGQETQY
- | TRBV15 | ATSDRTGDGYT
- | TRBV5-1 | ASSLGGGWGYT
- | TRBV4-3 | ASSQDIGTSAYNEQF
once | TRBV7-3 | ASSAGGGGTEAF
- | TRBV27 | ASSKSRGLGEKLF
- | TRBV7-2 | ASSFFFFRDRGSFAF
- | TRBV7-8 | ASSLRDRGLPA
few | TRBV4-1 | ASSEGAFSYNEQF
- | TRBV7-9 | ASSSTDSLLNSPLH
- | TRBV7-2 | ASSFPTGQGGETQY
- | TRBV5-4 | ASSLVSGGVETQY
- | TRBV5-4 | ASSEGLAGAL
- | TRBV28 | ASNPGQTYEQY
- | TRBV29-1 | SVVSGLKGNTEAF
few | TRBV5-5 | ASSSLVVMNTEAF
- | TRBV5-6 | ASSLYSGQGSYNEQF
- | TRBV5-5 | ASSFTGNSYNEQF
- | TRBV28 | ASSQTGNYGYT
few | TRBV5-1 | ASSVGGTGISYEQY
- | TRBV6-6 | ASSQTRGGTGNTIY
- | TRBV28 | ASSLMGGLFYEQY
- | TRBV9 | ASSVDGQASAEAF
- | TRBV21-1 | ASTRKEGGTQY
once | TRBV6-5 | ASSYRESSYNEQF
once | TRBV21-1 | ASSKFPSGTSAYEQY
- | TRBV28 | ASSSTGTGGYGYT
once | TRBV5-4 | ASSRGLAGSTDTQY
- | TRBV29-1 | SVLDKVVNSPLH
- | TRBV19 | ASSLTGGEWYEQY
once | TRBV27 | ASSSMNEQF
- | TRBV5-6 | ASSAGAGGLEEQY
- | TRBV28 | ASTERNSPLH
- | TRBV7-2 | ASSSTGTQGPNSPLH
- | TRBV7-9 | ASRGLTNTEAF
- | TRBV4-2 | ASSPWGAGGTDTQY
- | TRBV7-9 | ASSLGSGGYHGTQY
- | TRBV7-6 | ASSLAWSGAGTGELF
- | TRBV9 | ASSGTSGGPDTQY
- | TRBV7-9 | ASSLSTGVGGYT
- | TRBV19 | ASNQIGGNTEAF
- | TRBV7-2 | ASSTYRVITDTQY
- | TRBV28 | ASSRTARYGYT
many | TRBV6-1 | ASSEGGDRIYEQY
- | TRBV4-2 | ASSQVPRGRNYEQY
- | TRBV5-5 | ASSFSLNRGQDEQY